This record looks at one TCR beta chain sequence and its context. Antigen specificity is unknown. These data are taken from a study of siplizumab effects on memory and regulatory T cells. Study-level points and caveats: Most alloreactive clones went unmapped to unstimulated subsets; only a minor fraction mapped.

Germline V gene lookup returns CDR1 SGHRS and CDR2 YFSETQ. Trimming took 4 bases from V and 0 from J, leaving 12 bases between them. This CDR3 region has 15 residues. Assays covered some 94,000 TCR templates per sample. Sequencing was performed with immunoSEQ multiplex PCR; in TCRdb, only in-frame clones are kept and a portion is missing. Among 85,000 to 130,000 clones, just over 90% were seen once, and the ten largest hold around 0.68%. V gene TRBV5-1 combines with J gene TRBJ2-3; tentative D call: TRBD2 (6 bases). The sample was Tregs sorted from blood. This TCR came from a human donor in good health. CDR3 loop: CASSAALASTDTQYF. The CDR3 DNA reads as TGCGCCAGCAGCGCTGCACTAGCTAGCACAGATACGCAGTATTTT.